The T cell receptor (beta chain) under discussion was sequenced for a study of CD8 T cells in ankylosing spondylitis. This clonotype was counted a few times. Its cognate antigen is unknown. The CDR3 contains 17 residues. Per germline, CDR1 DFQATT and CDR2 SNEGSKA (reference sequence). Losses at the gene ends were 4 bases for V and 5 bases for J; bases not matched to a gene: 12. TCR beta libraries were made by quantitative 5'-RACE with molecular barcodes. TCRdb redid the calling of the 5' RACE reads with MiXCR, one entry per CDR3 protein. The sample holds about 240,000 distinct CDR3 sequences, 8% to 9.5% seen once. Findings of the study overall: Matched ankylosing spondylitis synovial fluid reportedly showed significant enrichment of disease-linked clones. Seemingly distinctive of ankylosing spondylitis blood was a TCR beta motif formed by eight highly homologous variants.

The rearrangement links TRBV20-1 to TRBJ2-1, with TRBD2 identical over 12 bases. The sequencing sample was made of blood, either unsorted or a sorted T cell fraction (not recorded which). The origin of this receptor is a male donor with ankylosing spondylitis or in good health (not recorded which). The CDR3 here is CSANALAGGPMNNEQFF. The CDR3 DNA sequence: TGCAGTGCTAACGCGCTAGCGGGGGGGCCTATGAACAATGAGCAGTTCTTC.